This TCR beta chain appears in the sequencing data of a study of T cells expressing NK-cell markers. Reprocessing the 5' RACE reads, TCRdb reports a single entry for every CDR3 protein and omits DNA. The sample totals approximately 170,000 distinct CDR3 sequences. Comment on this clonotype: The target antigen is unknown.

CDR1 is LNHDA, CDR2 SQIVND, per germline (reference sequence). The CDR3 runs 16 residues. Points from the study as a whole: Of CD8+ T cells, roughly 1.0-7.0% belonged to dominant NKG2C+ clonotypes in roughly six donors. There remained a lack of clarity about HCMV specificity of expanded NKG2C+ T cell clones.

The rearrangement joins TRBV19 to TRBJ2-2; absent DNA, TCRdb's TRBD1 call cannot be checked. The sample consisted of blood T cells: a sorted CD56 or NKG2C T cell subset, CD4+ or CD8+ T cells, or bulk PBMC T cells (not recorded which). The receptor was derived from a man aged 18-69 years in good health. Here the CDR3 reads CASSIRSRGRSGELFF. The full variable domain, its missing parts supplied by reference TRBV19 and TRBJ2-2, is DGGITQSPKYLFRKEGQNVTLSCEQNLNHDAMYWYRQDPGQGLRLIYYSQIVNDFQKGDIAEGYSVSREKKESFPLTVTSAQKNPTAFYLCASSIRSRGRSGELFFGEGSRLTVL.